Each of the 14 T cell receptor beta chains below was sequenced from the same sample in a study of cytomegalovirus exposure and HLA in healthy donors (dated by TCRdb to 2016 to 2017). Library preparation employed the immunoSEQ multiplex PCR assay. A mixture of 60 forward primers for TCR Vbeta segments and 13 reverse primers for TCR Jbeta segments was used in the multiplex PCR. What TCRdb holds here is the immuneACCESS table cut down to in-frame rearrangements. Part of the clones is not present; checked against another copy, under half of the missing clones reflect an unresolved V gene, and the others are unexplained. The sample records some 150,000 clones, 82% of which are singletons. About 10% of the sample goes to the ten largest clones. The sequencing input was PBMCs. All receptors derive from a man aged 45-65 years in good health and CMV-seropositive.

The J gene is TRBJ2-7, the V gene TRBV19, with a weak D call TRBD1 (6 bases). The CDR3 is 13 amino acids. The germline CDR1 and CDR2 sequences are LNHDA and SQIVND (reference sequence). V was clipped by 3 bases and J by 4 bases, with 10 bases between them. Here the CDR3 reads CASSIYRDYEQYF. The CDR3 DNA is TGTGCCAGTAGTATCTACAGGGATTACGAGCAGTACTTC.

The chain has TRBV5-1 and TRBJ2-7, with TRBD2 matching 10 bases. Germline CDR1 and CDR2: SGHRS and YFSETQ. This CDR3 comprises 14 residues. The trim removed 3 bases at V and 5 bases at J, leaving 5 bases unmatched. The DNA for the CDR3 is TGCGCCAGCAGCTGGGGACTAGCGACGGACGAGCAGTACTTC. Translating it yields CASSWGLATDEQYF.

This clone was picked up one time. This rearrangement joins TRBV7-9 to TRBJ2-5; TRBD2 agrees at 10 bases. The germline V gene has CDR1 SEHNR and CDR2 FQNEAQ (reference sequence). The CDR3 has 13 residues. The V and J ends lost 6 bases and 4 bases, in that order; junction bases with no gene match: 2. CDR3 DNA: TGTGCCAGCAGAAGGACTAGCGGAGAGACCCAGTACTTC. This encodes CASRRTSGETQYF.

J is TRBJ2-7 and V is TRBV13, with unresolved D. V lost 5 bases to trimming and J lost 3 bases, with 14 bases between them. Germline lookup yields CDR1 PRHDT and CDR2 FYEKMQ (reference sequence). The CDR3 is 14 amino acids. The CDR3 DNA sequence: TGTGCCAGCAGCCCCCGGGTCACGGGCTACGAGCAGTACTTC. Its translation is CASSPRVTGYEQYF.

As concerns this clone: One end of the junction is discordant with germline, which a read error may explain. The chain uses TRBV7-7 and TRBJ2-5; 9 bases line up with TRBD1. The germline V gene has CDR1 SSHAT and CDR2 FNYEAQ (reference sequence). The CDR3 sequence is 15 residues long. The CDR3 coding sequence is TGTGCTAGCAGCTTCCGACAGGGGGTGATAGAGACCCAGTACTTC. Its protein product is CASSFRQGVIETQYF.

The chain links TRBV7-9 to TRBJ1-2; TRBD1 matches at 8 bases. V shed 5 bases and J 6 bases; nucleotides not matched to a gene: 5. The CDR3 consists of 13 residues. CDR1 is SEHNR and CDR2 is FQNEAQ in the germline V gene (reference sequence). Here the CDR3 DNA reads TGTGCCAGCAGCCTGGACAGGGCAAATGGCTACACCTTC. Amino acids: CASSLDRANGYTF.

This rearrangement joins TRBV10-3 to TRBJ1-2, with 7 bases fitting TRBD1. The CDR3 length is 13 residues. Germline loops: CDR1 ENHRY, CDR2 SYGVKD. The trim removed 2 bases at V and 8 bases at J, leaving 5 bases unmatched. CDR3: CAISEEGADGYTF. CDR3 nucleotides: TGTGCCATCAGTGAGGAGGGGGCGGACGGCTACACCTTC.

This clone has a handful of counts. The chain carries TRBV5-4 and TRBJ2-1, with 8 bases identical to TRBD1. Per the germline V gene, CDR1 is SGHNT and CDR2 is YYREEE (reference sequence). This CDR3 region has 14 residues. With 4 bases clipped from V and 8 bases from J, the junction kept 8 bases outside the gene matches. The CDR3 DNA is TGTGCCAGCAGCGAACGACAGGGGCGGGATGAGCAGTTCTTC. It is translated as CASSERQGRDEQFF.

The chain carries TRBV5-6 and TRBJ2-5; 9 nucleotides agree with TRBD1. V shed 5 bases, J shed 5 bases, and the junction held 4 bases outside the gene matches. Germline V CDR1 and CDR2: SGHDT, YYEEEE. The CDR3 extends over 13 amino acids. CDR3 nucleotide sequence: TGTGCCAGCAGGGGACAGGGTGTGGAGACCCAGTACTTC. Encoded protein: CASRGQGVETQYF. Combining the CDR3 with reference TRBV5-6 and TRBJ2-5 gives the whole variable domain DAGVTQSPTHLIKTRGQQVTLRCSPKSGHDTVSWYQQALGQGPQFIFQYYEEEERQRGNFPDRFSGHQFPNYSSELNVNALLLGDSALYLCASRGQGVETQYFGPGTRLLVL.

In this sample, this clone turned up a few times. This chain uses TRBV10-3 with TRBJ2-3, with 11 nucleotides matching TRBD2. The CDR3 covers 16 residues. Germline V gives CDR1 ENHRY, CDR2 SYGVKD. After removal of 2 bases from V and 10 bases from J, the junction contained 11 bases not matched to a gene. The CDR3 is CAISEADSGGARPQYF. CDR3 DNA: TGTGCCATCAGTGAGGCCGATAGCGGGGGGGCCAGGCCGCAGTATTTT.

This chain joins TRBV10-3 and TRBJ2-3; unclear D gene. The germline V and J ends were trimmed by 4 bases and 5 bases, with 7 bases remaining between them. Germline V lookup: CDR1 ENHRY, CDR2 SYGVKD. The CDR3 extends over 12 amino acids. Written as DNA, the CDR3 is TGTGCCATCAGTGCATTTCAAGATACGCAGTATTTT. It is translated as CAISAFQDTQYF.

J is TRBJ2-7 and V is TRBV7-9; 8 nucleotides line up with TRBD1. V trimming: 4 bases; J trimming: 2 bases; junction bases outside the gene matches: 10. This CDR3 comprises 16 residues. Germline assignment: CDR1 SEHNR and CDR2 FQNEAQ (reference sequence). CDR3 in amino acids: CASSSRSRGHTYEQYF. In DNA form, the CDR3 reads TGTGCCAGCAGCTCTCGGAGCAGGGGGCACACCTACGAGCAGTACTTC.

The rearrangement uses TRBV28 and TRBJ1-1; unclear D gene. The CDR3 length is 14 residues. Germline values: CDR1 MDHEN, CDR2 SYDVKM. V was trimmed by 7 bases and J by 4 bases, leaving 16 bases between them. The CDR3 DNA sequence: TGTGCCAGCAACTATCCTAGCGGAGGCACTGAAGCTTTCTTT. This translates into CASNYPSGGTEAFF.

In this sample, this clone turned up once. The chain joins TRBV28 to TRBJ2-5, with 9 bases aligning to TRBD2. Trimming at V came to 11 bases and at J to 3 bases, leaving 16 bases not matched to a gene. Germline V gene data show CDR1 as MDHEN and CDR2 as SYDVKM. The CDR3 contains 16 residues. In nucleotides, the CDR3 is TGTGCCGCAGTTTCCCCCGGACTAGCGAGTAAAGAGACCCAGTACTTC. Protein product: CAAVSPGLASKETQYF.